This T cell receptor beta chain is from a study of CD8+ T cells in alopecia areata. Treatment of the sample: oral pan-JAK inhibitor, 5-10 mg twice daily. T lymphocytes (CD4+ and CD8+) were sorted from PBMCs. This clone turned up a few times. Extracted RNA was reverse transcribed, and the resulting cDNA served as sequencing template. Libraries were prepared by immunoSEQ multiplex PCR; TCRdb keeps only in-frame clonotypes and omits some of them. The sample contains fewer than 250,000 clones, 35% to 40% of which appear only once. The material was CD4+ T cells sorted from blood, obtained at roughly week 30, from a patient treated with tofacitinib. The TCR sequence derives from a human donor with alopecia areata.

In DNA, the CDR3 is TGTGCCAGCAGTTACAGACAGATCTACAATGAGCAGTTCTTC. Protein: CASSYRQIYNEQFF. The chain employs TRBV6-5 and TRBJ2-1; a possible D gene is TRBD1 (5 bases). V was shortened by 2 bases and J by 3 bases, with 8 bases between the two germline ends. There are 14 residues in the CDR3. The V gene's germline CDR1 is MNHEY and CDR2 SVGAGI.